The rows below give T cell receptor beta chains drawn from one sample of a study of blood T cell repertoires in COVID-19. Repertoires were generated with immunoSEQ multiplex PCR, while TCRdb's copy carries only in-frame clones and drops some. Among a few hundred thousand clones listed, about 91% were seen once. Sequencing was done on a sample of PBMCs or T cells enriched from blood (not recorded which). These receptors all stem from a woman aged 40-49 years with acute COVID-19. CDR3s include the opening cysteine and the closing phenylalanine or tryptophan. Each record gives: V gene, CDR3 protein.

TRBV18,CASSTAVGGNYGYTF
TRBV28,CASRQGEALNEKLFF
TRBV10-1,CASSNYQGGYTF
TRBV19,CASSIRDRGHRSNQPQHF
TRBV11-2,CASSPPLAGVGTDTQYF
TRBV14,CASSQVRPRWGDTEAFF
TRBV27,CASRDGPVYEQFF
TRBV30,CAWILENYGYTF
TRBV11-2,CASSLTGRAYEQYF
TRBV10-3,CAIDSTGYEQYF
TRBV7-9,CASSSDTQGNYGYTF
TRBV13,CASIAGGHTEAFF
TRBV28,CASRDTPDTEAFF
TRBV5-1,CASSSGTGGNSGNTIYF
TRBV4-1,CASSQGFLSTQYF
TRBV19,CASSIGAGTAGNTIYF
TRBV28,CASSLGTGQNEQFF
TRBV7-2,CASSLAPGSSGNTIYF
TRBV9,CASSVQAGVRETQYF
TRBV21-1,CASSKAIASRPGQTEEQYF
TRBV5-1,CASSPRTGGADTEAFF
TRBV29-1,CSVEVWQRDYGYTF
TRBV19,CASSGDSVDYGYTF
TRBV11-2,CASSLDLKMAGGRETQYF
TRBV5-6,CASSRGPGYTF
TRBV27,CASSLNGRTPTPATDTQYF
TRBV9,CASSAEQHTDTQYF
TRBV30,CAWSAGLAALSNIQYF
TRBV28,CASSPDRLPMNTEAFF